This T cell receptor (beta chain) was recovered during a study of blood T cell repertoires in COVID-19. Study-wide context: Nucleic acid was either cDNA or gDNA, and it came from T cells, B-cell-depleted T cells, or PBMCs.

Per the original methods: The authors estimated nucleated cell counts from reference gene primer amplification. Assay: immunoSEQ multiplex PCR; the TCRdb copy retains only in-frame clones and omits some. Clone size and V and J calls were adopted from that table, with D and trimming inferred from the DNA. The sample lists more than 300,000 clones; around nine tenths were seen once. In this sample, this clone turned up once. The CDR3 extends over 13 amino acids. Germline V gene lookup returns CDR1 SGHTA and CDR2 FQGNSA. Trimming cost V 2 bases and J 7 bases, with 8 bases left between them. In Seattle, patients joined the study during active infection and were tracked longitudinally.

The gene calls are TRBV7-2 and TRBJ2-2; the D is unclear. This clonotype was sampled from a woman in her 70s with COVID-19, enrolled during active disease. The sample was peripheral blood. As DNA, the CDR3 is TGTGCCAGCAGCTTATCTCTCGGCGGGGAGCTGTTTTTT. This sequence encodes CASSLSLGGELFF.